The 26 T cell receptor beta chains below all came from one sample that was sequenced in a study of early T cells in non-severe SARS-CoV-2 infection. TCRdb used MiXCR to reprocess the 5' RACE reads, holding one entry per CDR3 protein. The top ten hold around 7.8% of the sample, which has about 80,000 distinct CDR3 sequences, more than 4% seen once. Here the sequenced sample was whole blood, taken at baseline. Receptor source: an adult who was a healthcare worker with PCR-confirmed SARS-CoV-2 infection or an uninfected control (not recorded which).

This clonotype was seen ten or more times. The DNA for the CDR3 is TGCGCCAGCAGCCCCTTTTATGAGGAGACGAATATCAATGGCTACACCTTC. This encodes CASSPFYEETNINGYTF. This chain links TRBV5-1 with TRBJ1-2; D unclear. The CDR3 is 17 residues long. V lost 4 bases and J lost 6, with 25 bases in between. Per germline, CDR1 SGHRS and CDR2 YFSETQ. Using reference TRBV5-1 and TRBJ1-2 for the parts outside the CDR3, the full variable domain is KAGVTQTPRYLIKTRGQQVTLSCSPISGHRSVSWYQQTPGQGLQFLFEYFSETQRNKGNFPGRFSGRQFSNSRSEMNVSTLELGDSALYLCASSPFYEETNINGYTFGSGTRLTVV.

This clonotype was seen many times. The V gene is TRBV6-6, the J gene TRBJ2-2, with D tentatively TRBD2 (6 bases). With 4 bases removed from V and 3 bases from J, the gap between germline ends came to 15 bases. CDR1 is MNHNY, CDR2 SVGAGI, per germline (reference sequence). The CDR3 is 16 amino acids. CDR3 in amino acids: CASSSANLAYTGELFF. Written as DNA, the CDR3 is TGTGCCAGCAGTTCCGCGAACCTAGCGTACACCGGGGAGCTGTTTTTT.

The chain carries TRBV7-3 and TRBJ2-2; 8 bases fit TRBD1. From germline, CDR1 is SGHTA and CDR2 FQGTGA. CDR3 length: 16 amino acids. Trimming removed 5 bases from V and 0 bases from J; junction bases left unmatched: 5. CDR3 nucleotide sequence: TGTGCCAGCAGCAGGACAGGGACCACGAACACCGGGGAGCTGTTTTTT. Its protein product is CASSRTGTTNTGELFF.

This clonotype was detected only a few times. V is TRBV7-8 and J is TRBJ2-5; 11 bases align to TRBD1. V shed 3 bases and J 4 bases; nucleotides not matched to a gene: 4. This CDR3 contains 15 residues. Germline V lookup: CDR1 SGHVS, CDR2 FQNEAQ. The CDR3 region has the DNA TGTGCCAGCAGCTTGGACAGGGGGCGCAGAGAGACCCAGTACTTC. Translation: CASSLDRGRRETQYF.

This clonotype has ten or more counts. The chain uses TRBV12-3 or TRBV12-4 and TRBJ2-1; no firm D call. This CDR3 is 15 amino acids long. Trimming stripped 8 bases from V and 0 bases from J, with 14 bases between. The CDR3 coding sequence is TGTGCCAGCCAACAGCGCCTGGACTCCTACAATGAGCAGTTCTTC. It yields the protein CASQQRLDSYNEQFF.

The CDR3, as DNA: TGTGCCAGCAGCACAACTAGGGATCCCGGGGAGCTGTTTTTT. As protein: CASSTTRDPGELFF. J is TRBJ2-2 and V is TRBV7-9; a possible D gene is TRBD2 (5 bases). The CDR3 has 14 residues. CDR1 and CDR2 (germline): SEHNR, FQNEAQ (reference sequence). V was pared by 5 bases and J by 6 bases, with 13 bases between.

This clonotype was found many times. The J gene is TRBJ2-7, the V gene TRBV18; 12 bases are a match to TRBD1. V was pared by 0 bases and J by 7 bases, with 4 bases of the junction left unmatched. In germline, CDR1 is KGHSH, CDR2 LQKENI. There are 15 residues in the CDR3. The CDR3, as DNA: TGTGCCAGCTCACCACCGGGACAGGGGGCGCGGGAGCAGTACTTC. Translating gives CASSPPGQGAREQYF.

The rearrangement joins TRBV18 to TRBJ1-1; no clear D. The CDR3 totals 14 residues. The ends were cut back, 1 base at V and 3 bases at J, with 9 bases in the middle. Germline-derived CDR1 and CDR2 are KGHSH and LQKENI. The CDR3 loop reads CASSPQGFDTEAFF. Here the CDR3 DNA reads TGTGCCAGCTCACCACAAGGGTTCGACACTGAAGCTTTCTTT.

The CDR3 reads CSVEDRFMNTEAFF. As DNA, the CDR3 is TGCAGCGTTGAGGACAGGTTCATGAACACTGAAGCTTTCTTT. The chain has TRBV29-1 and TRBJ1-1; TRBD1 matches 7 bases. CDR3 length equals 14 residues. V was pared by 3 bases and J by 0 bases, with 4 bases of the junction left unmatched. CDR1 and CDR2 from the germline V gene are SQVTM and ANQGSEA.

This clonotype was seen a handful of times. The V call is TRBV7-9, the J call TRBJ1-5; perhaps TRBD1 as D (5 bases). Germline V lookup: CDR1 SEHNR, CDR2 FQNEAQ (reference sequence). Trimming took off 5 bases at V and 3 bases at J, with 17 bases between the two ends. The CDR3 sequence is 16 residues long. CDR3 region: CASSTDSSRVNQPQHF. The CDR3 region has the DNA TGTGCCAGCAGCACCGACTCCAGCAGGGTCAATCAGCCCCAGCATTTT.

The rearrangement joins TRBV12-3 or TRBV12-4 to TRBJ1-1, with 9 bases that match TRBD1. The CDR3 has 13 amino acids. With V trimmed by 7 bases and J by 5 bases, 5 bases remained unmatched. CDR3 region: CASTLGQGTEAFF. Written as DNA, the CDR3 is TGTGCCAGCACTCTGGGACAGGGTACTGAAGCTTTCTTT.

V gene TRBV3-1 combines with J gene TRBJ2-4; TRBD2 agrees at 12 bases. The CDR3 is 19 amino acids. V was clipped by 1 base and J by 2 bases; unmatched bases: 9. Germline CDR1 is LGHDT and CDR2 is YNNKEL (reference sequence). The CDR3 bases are TGTGCCAGCAGCCAAGGGCACGGGACTAGCGGGTCCTCCAAAAACATTCAGTACTTC. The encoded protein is CASSQGHGTSGSSKNIQYF.

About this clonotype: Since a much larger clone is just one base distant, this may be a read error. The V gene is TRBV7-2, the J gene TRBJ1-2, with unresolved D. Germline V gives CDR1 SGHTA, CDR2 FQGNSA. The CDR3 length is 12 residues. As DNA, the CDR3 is TGTGCCAGCAATCCGTCGGGCTATGGCTGCACCTTC. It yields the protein CASNPSGYGCTF. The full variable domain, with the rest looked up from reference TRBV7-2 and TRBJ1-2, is GAGVSQSPSNKVTEKGKDVELRCDPISGHTALYWYRQSLGQGLEFLIYFQGNSAPDKSGLPSDRFSAERTGGSVSTLTIQRTQQEDSAVYLCASNPSGYGCTFGSGTRLTVV.

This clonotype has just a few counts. The CDR3 DNA is TGTGCCAGCAGCTTCGGGGGGACGGATGAGCAGTTCTTC. It codes for CASSFGGTDEQFF. J is TRBJ2-1 and V is TRBV5-4; 7 positions agree with TRBD2. V shed 2 bases, J shed 8 bases, and the junction held 4 bases outside the gene matches. CDR3 size: 13 residues. Germline V CDR1 and CDR2: SGHNT, YYREEE (reference sequence).

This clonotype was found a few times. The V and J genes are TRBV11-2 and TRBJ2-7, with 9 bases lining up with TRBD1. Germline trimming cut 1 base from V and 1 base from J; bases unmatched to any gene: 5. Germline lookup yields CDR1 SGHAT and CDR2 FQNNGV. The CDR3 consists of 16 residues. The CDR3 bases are TGTGCCAGCAGCTTAGGCGCCGGGACAGGGTCCTACGAGCAGTACTTC. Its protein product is CASSLGAGTGSYEQYF.

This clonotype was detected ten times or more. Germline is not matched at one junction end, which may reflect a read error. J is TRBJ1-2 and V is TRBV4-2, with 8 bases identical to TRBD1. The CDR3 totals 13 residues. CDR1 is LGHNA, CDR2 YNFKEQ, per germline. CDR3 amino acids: CASSQDGRDRLDF. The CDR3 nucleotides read TGTGCCAGCAGCCAAGATGGGCGGGACAGGCTCGACTTC.

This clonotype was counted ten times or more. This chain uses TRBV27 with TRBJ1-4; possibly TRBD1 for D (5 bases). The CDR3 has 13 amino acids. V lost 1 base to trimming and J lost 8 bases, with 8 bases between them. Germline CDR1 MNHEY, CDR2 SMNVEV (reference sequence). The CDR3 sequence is CASSLYQGEKLFF. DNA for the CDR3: TGTGCCAGCAGTTTATATCAGGGAGAAAAACTGTTTTTT.

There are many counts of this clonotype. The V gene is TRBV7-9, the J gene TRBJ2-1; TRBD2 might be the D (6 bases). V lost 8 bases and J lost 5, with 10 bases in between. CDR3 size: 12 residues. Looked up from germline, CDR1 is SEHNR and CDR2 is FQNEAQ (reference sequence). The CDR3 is CASGRLDNEQFF. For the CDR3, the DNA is TGTGCCAGCGGCCGACTAGACAATGAGCAGTTCTTC.

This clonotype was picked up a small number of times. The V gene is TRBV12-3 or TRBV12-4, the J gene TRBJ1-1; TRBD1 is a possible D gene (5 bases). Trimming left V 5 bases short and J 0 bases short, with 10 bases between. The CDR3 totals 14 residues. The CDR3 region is CASSPDRMNTEAFF. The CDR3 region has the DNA TGTGCCAGCAGTCCCGACAGAATGAACACTGAAGCTTTCTTT.

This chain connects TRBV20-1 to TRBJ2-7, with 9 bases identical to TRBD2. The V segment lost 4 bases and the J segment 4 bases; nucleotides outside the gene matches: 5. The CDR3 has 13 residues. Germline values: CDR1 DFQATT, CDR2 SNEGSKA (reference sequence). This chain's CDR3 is CSAKAGGRYEQYF. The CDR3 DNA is TGCAGTGCTAAAGCGGGAGGCCGTTACGAGCAGTACTTC.

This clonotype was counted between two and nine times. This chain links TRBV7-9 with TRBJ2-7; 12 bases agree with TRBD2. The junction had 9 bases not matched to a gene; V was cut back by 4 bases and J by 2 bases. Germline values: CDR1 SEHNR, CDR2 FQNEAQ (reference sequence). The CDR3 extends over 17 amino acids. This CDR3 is CASSSPSRLAGAYEQYF. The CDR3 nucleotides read TGTGCCAGCAGCTCTCCTAGTAGACTAGCGGGGGCCTACGAGCAGTACTTC.

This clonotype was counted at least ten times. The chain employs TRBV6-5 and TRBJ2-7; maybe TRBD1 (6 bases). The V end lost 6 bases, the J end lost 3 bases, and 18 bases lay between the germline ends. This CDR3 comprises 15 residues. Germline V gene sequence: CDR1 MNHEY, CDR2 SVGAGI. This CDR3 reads CASRLTTARGYEQYF. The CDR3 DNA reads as TGTGCCAGCAGACTTACCACCGCCAGGGGCTACGAGCAGTACTTC.

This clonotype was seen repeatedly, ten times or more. CDR3 sequence (DNA): TGTGCCAGCAGCTTGGTTTCGGACAGTTACTCTGGGGCCAACGTCCTGACTTTC. As protein: CASSLVSDSYSGANVLTF. This rearrangement joins TRBV5-8 to TRBJ2-6; maybe TRBD1 (6 bases). With 0 bases removed from V and 0 bases from J, the gap between germline ends came to 13 bases. The CDR3 is 18 residues long. CDR1 and CDR2 (germline): SGHTS, YDEGEE.

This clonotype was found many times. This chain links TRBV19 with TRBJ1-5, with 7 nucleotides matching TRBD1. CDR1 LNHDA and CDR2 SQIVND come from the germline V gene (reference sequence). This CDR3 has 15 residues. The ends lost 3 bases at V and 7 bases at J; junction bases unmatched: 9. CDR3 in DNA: TGTGCCAGTAGTATCGGGACAGACTACTACCAGCCCCAGCATTTT. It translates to CASSIGTDYYQPQHF.

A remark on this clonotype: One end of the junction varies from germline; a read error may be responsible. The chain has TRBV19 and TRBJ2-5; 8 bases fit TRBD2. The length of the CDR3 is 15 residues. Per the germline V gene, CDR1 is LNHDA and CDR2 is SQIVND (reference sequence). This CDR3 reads CASSIAGGWGETQYF. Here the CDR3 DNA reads TGTGCCAGTAGTATCGCGGGAGGCTGGGGGGAGACCCAGTATTTC.

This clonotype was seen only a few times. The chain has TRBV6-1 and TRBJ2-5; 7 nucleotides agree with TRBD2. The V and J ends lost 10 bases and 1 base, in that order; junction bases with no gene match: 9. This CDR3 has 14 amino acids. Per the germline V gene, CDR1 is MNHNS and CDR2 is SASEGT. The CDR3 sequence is CATGEGPGQETQYF. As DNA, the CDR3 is TGTGCCACCGGGGAGGGCCCGGGCCAAGAGACCCAGTACTTC.